This T cell receptor (beta chain) was identified in a study of identical twins (dated by TCRdb to about 2016). A note on the overall study: The study deep-sequenced TCR alpha and beta repertoires from monozygotic twins, unrelated adults of various ages and cord blood to test whether fetal clonotypes persist. To rule out contamination, replicate twin experiments were performed at different times with different library preparation protocols.

Library construction relied on 5' RACE. TCRdb records Illumina HiSeq 2000 as the sequencer. A universal primer binding site was added through template switching, and the final cDNA carried a unique molecular identifier so that TCR cDNA molecules could be counted accurately. Specific primers in the conserved constant-segment region were used to synthesize first-strand cDNA for the TCR alpha and beta chains. To control for contamination, every cDNA library carried two barcodes: a SMART-Mk sample barcode plus Illumina barcodes. TruSeq adapter sequences and Illumina sample barcodes were added in two successive PCR steps. TCR alpha and beta cDNA libraries were sequenced on the Illumina HiSeq platform with custom primers. The study's processing was this. Unique molecular identifiers were extracted from raw reads with MiGEC, and CDR3 positions were determined with MiXCR. For each individual, recombination models were inferred using an EM algorithm with the repgenHMM and IGoR tools. Shared clonotype analysis was performed with the tcR package in R, normalizing sharing by the product of cloneset sizes. To study raw recombination without the effects of thymic and clonal selection, out-of-frame nonproductive sequences were analyzed. TCRdb applied fastp at Q25 and MiXCR to the public reads, then kept only in-frame beta chains. Each record represents a unique CDR3 protein, reported with the most common genes and DNA among its rows. The V and J calls shown here were made by TCRdb, not taken from the authors' results. Recorded for this sample are roughly 1,500,000 distinct CDR3 sequences; about 30% of them occurred a single time. Under 0.35% of the sample comes from the top ten.

This clonotype was observed a few times. Its binding antigen is unknown. No much larger clone exists at a distance of one base, and base qualities are not known. The research as a whole found: The excess sharing between twins in beta out-of-frame sequences was weaker because fewer shared sequences reduced the signal-to-noise ratio. Compared with coincidental sharing between unrelated individuals, an excess of low generation-probability sequences was observed among out-of-frame TCR alpha sequences shared between twins. Fewer insertions were carried by abundant cord blood beta clonotypes; a weaker similar trend was observed in young adult naive repertoires, while no such trend was observed in memory repertoires. In monozygotic twins, out-of-frame TCR alpha sharing was systematically underestimated by recombination models, although the models agreed with sharing between unrelated individuals. Conclusions relied on cross-sectional statistical analysis, since the same donors could not be followed over many years. Invariant T cells such as MAIT and iNKT could partly confound zero-insertion analyses, though diverse VJ usage argued against this for most clonotypes.

The CDR3 runs 14 amino acids, cysteine and phenylalanine included. Only the CDR3 DNA is retained, 42 bases long and in frame from the first base. The CDR1 and CDR2 encoded by the germline V gene are SNHLY and FYNNEI. V is reduced by 6 bases and J by 3 bases, leaving a spacing of 14 bases between them. All donors were healthy Caucasians. The chain is made from TRBV2 and TRBJ1-1; a tentative D match to TRBD1 spans 5 bases. Sequencing was done on a sample of cord blood. This clonotype was obtained from a newborn girl in good health. The sequenced DNA is TGTGCCAGCAGAACAATCAAGGGGTACACTGAAGCTTTCTTT. Its product reads: CASRTIKGYTEAFF.